Below are 15 T cell receptor beta chains sequenced from a single sample in a study of regulatory T cells in long-lasting Graves disease. Regarding time point: persistent/refractory GD, antithyroid drugs over 5 years with positive TRAb. From PBMCs, RNA was extracted and then used to make the TCR library. Investigators prepared the TCR beta libraries by applying iRepertoire HTBI primers and Arm-PCR of CDR3 regions. TCRdb reprocessed the multiplex PCR reads with MiXCR, giving one entry per CDR3 protein. In the table there are roughly 470,000 distinct CDR3 sequences, about a fifth of which are singletons. The source material was peripheral blood mononuclear cells (PBMCs), sampled when the disease was refractory, from a patient treated with antithyroid drugs. These receptors originate from a female donor with Graves disease.

The chain is built from TRBV20-1 and TRBJ2-7; a weak D match, TRBD1 (8 bases). CDR1 is DFQATT, CDR2 SNEGSKA, per germline (reference sequence). The CDR3 loop spans 14 amino acids. CDR3 region: CSTNTGGDPYEQYF. CDR3 DNA: TGCAGCACTAACACAGGGGGGGATCCCTACGAGCAGTACTTC.

About this clonotype itself: Given a much more abundant clone one base away, this may be a read error. The V and J genes are TRBV6-5 and TRBJ2-5; 11 bases are a match to TRBD2. The CDR3 extends over 16 amino acids. Germline values: CDR1 MNHEY, CDR2 SVGAGI. With 3 bases clipped from V and 4 bases from J, the junction kept 7 bases outside the gene matches. The CDR3 sequence is CASSYVTSGRRETQYF. CDR3 bases: TGTGCCAGCAGTTATGTCACTAGCGGGAGACGAGAGACCCAGTACTTC.

In this sample, this clonotype turned up a few times. The chain combines TRBV5-1 with TRBJ2-7; TRBD1 agrees at 8 bases. Trimming took 5 bases from V and 6 from J; bases not matched to a gene: 13. The CDR3 covers 15 residues. From germline, CDR1 is SGHRS and CDR2 YFSETQ. The CDR3 reads CASSFAPGGRFEQYF. Here the CDR3 DNA reads TGCGCCAGCAGTTTTGCCCCAGGGGGCCGCTTCGAGCAGTACTTC.

This clonotype has only one observation. The genes are TRBV20-1 and TRBJ2-2; D might be TRBD2 (5 bases). The CDR3 has 17 residues. V was trimmed by 0 bases and J by 7 bases, leaving 21 bases between them. Germline V gene sequence: CDR1 DFQATT, CDR2 SNEGSKA (reference sequence). The CDR3, as DNA: TGCAGTGCTAGAGATCATAGAACTAGAGGCTCCCGCGGGGAGCTGTTTTTT. It codes for CSARDHRTRGSRGELFF.

The chain is built from TRBV12-3 or TRBV12-4 and TRBJ2-3; 8 bases are shared with TRBD2. The CDR3 is 16 amino acids. Germline trimming cut 4 bases from V and 6 bases from J; bases unmatched to any gene: 12. CDR3 sequence: CASSYAGGPSMDTQYF. The CDR3 DNA is TGTGCCAGCAGTTATGCGGGAGGCCCAAGCATGGATACGCAGTATTTT.

This clonotype showed up just a few times. CDR3 region: CASSLRLGNGQYF. The CDR3 DNA follows: TGTGCCAGCAGTTTAAGACTTGGAAATGGGCAGTACTTC. The V gene is TRBV27, the J gene TRBJ2-7; D is unclear. Per germline, CDR1 MNHEY and CDR2 SMNVEV (reference sequence). The ends were cut back, 2 bases at V and 9 bases at J, with 14 bases in the middle. The CDR3 spans 13 residues.

There are a few counts of this clonotype. The V call is TRBV6-2 or TRBV6-3, the J call TRBJ2-7; 10 bases are shared with TRBD2. CDR1 is MNHEY and CDR2 is SVGEGT in the germline V gene. This CDR3 has 14 amino acids. The junction had 6 bases not matched to a gene; V was cut back by 3 bases and J by 7 bases. The CDR3 spells CASSYIAGGGEQYF. In DNA form, the CDR3 reads TGTGCCAGCAGTTATATAGCGGGAGGAGGAGAGCAGTACTTC.

The CDR3 DNA follows: TGTGCCAGCAGCTCCGGACTAGCGGGAGGGTCATCCTACAATGAGCAGTTCTTC. It codes for CASSSGLAGGSSYNEQFF. V gene TRBV7-3 combines with J gene TRBJ2-1, with 15 bases fitting TRBD2. Trimming at V came to 4 bases and at J to 1 base, leaving 5 bases not matched to a gene. Germline V gives CDR1 SGHTA, CDR2 FQGTGA. The CDR3 consists of 18 residues. Full variable domain (remainder filled in from reference TRBV7-3 and TRBJ2-1): GAGVSQTPSNKVTEKGKYVELRCDPISGHTALYWYRQSLGQGPEFLIYFQGTGAADDSGLPNDRFFAVRPEGSVSTLKIQRTERGDSAVYLCASSSGLAGGSSYNEQFFGPGTRLTVL.

This clonotype was detected many times. V usage is TRBV5-1 and J usage is TRBJ2-7; TRBD2 matches 8 bases. Germline V lookup: CDR1 SGHRS, CDR2 YFSETQ. Unmatched junction bases numbered 7, after V lost 4 bases and J lost 4 bases. The CDR3 is made up of 14 amino acids. This chain's CDR3 is CASSLRTSSYEQYF. The CDR3, as DNA: TGCGCCAGCAGCCTAAGGACTAGCTCTTACGAGCAGTACTTC.

This clonotype has just a few counts. The chain is built from TRBV6-1 and TRBJ1-2; 10 nucleotides agree with TRBD1. Trimming took 7 bases from V and 7 from J; bases not matched to a gene: 9. The CDR3 is 14 amino acids. In germline, CDR1 is MNHNS, CDR2 SASEGT. The CDR3 DNA follows: TGTGCCAGCATCGGGACAGGGGCTTTTCTTGGCTACACCTTC. It is translated as CASIGTGAFLGYTF.

CDR3 in amino acids: CASSAAGAAYEQYF. CDR3 DNA sequence: TGTGCCAGCTCCGCTGCGGGAGCAGCCTACGAGCAGTACTTC. V and J are TRBV9 and TRBJ2-7; 7 nucleotides align to TRBD2. With 7 bases clipped from V and 2 bases from J, the junction kept 9 bases outside the gene matches. The CDR3 extends over 14 amino acids. Germline V CDR1 and CDR2: SGDLS, YYNGEE.

In its sample, this clonotype was seen a few times. The rearrangement links TRBV29-1 to TRBJ2-5; D ambiguous. Trimming cost V 4 bases and J 5 bases, with 11 bases left between them. The CDR3 totals 12 residues. Germline V CDR1 and CDR2: SQVTM, ANQGSEA. The CDR3 region has the DNA TGCAGCGTTGTAGTGGGGTGGGAGACCCAGTACTTC. Translation: CSVVVGWETQYF.

This chain connects TRBV27 to TRBJ1-5; 8 positions agree with TRBD1. J was trimmed by 4 bases and V by 7 bases; bases with no gene match: 9. The CDR3 is made up of 15 amino acids. Germline-derived CDR1 and CDR2 are MNHEY and SMNVEV (reference sequence). Here the CDR3 reads CASNRRQGRNQPQHF. The CDR3, as DNA: TGTGCCAGCAATCGGAGACAGGGGCGGAATCAGCCCCAGCATTTT.

Points on this clonotype: Since a much larger clone is just one base distant, this may be a read error. The rearrangement links TRBV2 to TRBJ1-5; D may be TRBD1 (6 bases). The germline gives CDR1 SNHLY, CDR2 FYNNEI. This CDR3 has 15 residues. The CDR3 region has the DNA TGTGCCAGCATTGAAGGGGGTCTGGGCAATCAGCCCCAGCATTTT. Translated, it gives CASIEGGLGNQPQHF.

A few counts support this clonotype. The chain links TRBV29-1 to TRBJ2-7, with D possibly being TRBD1 or TRBD2 (6 bases each). Deletions cut 4 bases from V and 0 bases from J, with 16 bases between. Germline CDR1 is SQVTM and CDR2 is ANQGSEA. The CDR3 contains 15 residues. The CDR3: CSVVGGTASSYEQYF. The CDR3 DNA follows: TGCAGCGTTGTAGGGGGGACGGCGAGCTCCTACGAGCAGTACTTC.